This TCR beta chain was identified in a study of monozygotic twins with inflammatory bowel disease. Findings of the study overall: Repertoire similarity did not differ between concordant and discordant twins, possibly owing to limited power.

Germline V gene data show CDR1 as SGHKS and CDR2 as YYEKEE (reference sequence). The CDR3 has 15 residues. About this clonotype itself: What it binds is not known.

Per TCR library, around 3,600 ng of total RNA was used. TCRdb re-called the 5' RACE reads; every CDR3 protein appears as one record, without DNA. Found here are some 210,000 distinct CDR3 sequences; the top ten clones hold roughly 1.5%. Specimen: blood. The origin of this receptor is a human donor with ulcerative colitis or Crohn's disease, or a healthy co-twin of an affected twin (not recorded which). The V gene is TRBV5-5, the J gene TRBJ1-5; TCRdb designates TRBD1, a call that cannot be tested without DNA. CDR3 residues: CASTLTGGPNQPQHF. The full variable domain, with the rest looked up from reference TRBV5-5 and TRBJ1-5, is DAGVTQSPTHLIKTRGQQVTLRCSPISGHKSVSWYQQVLGQGPQFIFQYYEKEERGRGNFPDRFSARQFPNYSSELNVNALLLGDSALYLCASTLTGGPNQPQHFGDGTRLSIL.